This T cell receptor (beta chain) was sequenced for a study of post-analysis software for immune sequencing data. General observations from the study: Controls significantly exceeded multiple sclerosis patients in normalized Chao1 diversity. A handful of TRBV segments appeared more often in patients than in controls, and TRBV5-6, TRBV5-1 and TRBV20-1 were among these.

Unique-molecular-identifier-tagged TCR beta cDNA libraries were used. TCRdb independently ran MiXCR on the PCR reads; one entry per CDR3 protein. The sample contains approximately 180,000 distinct CDR3 sequences, approximately 31% of which appear only once. This clonotype was counted at least ten times. Its antigen is currently unknown. V lost 5 bases to trimming and J lost 6 bases, with 14 bases between them. Germline lookup yields CDR1 MNHEY and CDR2 SMNVEV (reference sequence). CDR3 size: 14 residues. The chain carries TRBV27 and TRBJ1-5; TRBD1 might be the D (6 bases). Material: blood. The sequence was collected from a girl aged 10 to 17 with multiple sclerosis. The CDR3 is CASSLGGIRQPQHF. The CDR3 DNA sequence: TGTGCCAGCAGTCTAGGGGGGATTCGTCAGCCCCAGCATTTT.